Given below is one TCR beta chain in context. Antigen unknown. The data were produced by immunoSEQ multiplex PCR, yet TCRdb's version contains in-frame clones alone and is incomplete. The repertoire holds roughly 86,000 clones, with 85% as singletons. The data belong to a study of identifying expanded T cells in peripheral blood. Collection occurred without any documented infections or immune events in donors. Points from the study as a whole: Differentially abundant clones: roughly 1.2 between replicates, just under 17 at about two weeks, 19 to 20 at four. Clone count variance between approximately two-week samples rose with total template count.

This CDR3 is 17 amino acids long. Germline V gives CDR1 KGHSH, CDR2 LQKENI. Trimming cost V 2 bases and J 4 bases; bases outside gene matches: 12. The chain couples TRBV18 to TRBJ2-7, with 9 bases matching TRBD2. The material sequenced was blood. The TCR was taken from a person aged 18 to 75 in good health. CDR3 sequence: CASSPAPDLAGTYEQYF. As DNA, the CDR3 is TGTGCCAGCTCACCAGCTCCCGACCTAGCGGGGACTTACGAGCAGTACTTC.